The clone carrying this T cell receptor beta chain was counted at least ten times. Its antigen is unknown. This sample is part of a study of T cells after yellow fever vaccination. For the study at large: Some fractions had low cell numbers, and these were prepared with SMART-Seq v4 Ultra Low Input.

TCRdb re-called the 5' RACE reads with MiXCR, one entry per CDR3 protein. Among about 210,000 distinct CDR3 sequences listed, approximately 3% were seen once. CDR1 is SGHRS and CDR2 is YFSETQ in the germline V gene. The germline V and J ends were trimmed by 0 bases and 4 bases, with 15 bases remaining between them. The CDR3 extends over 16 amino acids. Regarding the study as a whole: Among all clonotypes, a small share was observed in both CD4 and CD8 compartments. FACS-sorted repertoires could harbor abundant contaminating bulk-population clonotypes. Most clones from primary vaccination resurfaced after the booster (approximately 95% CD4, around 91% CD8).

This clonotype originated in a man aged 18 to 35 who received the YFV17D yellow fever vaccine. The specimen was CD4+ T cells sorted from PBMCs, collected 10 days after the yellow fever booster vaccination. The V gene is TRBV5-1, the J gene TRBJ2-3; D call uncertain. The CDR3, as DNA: TGCGCCAGCAGCTTGGGCTCCTCAACCCAGGCAGATACGCAGTATTTT. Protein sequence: CASSLGSSTQADTQYF.